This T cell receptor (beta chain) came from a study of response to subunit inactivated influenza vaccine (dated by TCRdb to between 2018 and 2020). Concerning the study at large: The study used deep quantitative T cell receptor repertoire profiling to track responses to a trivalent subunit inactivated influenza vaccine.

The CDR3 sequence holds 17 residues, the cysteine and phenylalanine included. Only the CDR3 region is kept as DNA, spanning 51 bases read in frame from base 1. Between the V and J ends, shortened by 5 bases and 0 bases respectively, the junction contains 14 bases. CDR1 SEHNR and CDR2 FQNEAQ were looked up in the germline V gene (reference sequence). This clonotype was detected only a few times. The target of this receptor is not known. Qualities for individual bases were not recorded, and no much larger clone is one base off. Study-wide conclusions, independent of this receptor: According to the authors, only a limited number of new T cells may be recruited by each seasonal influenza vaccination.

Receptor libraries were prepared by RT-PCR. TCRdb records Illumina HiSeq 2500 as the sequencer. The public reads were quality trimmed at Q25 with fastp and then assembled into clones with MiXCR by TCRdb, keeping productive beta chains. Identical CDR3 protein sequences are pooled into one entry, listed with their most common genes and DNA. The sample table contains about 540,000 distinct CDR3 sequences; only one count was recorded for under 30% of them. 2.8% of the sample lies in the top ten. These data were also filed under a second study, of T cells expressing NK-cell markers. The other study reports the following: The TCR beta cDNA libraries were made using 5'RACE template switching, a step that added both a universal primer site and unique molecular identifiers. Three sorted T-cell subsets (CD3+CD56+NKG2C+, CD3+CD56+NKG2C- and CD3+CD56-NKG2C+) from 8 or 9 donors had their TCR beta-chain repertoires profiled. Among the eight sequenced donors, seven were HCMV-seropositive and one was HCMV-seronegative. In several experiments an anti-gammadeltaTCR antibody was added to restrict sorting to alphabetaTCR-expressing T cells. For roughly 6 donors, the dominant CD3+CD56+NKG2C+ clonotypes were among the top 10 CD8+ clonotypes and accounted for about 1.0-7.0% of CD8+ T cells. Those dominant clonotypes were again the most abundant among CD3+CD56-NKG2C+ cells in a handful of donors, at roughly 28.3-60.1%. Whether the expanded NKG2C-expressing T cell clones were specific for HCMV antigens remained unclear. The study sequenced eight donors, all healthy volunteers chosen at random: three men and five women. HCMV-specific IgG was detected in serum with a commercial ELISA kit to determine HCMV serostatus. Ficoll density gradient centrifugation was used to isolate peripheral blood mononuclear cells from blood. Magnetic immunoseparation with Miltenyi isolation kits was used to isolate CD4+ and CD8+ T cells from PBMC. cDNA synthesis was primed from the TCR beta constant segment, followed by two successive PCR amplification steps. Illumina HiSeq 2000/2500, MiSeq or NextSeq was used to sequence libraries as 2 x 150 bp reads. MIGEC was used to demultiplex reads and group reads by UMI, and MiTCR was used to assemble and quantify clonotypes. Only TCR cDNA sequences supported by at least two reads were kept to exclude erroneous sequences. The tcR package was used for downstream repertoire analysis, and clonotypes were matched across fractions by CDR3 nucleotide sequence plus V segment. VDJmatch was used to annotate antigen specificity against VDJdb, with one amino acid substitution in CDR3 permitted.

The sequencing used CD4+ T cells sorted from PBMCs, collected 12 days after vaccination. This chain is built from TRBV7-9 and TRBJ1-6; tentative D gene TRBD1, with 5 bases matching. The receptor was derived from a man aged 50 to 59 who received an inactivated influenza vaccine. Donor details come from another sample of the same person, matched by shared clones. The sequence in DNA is TGTGCCAGCAGCCCTACAGCAGGGAGCTCCTATAATTCACCCCTCCACTTT. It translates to CASSPTAGSSYNSPLHF.